This TCR beta chain was captured by sequencing in a study of blood T cell repertoires in COVID-19. Study as a whole: Acute and convalescent COVID-19 specimens originated in the United States, Italy and Spain. PBMCs, B-cell-depleted T cells, or T cells were the source of the cDNA or gDNA that made up the material.

Germline V gives CDR1 SGHNT, CDR2 YYREEE (reference sequence). The CDR3 covers 14 residues. V dropped 1 base and J dropped 2 bases, with 9 bases sitting between them. As handled by the study authors: Reference gene primers were amplified, and this amplification served to estimate nucleated cell counts. Data came from immunoSEQ multiplex PCR; TCRdb stores just in-frame clones and leaves some out. D and trimming were read from the DNA, whereas the V and J calls and clone size are those reported in that table. This table holds more than 200,000 clones, 80% to 90% found once. The chain uses TRBV5-4 and TRBJ1-1, with D perhaps TRBD1 (5 bases). This TCR derives from a woman aged 50 to 60 with acute or convalescent COVID-19. The sample was peripheral blood. The CDR3 nucleotides read TGTGCCAGCAGCTTGCCAGGGATTAACACTGAAGCTTTCTTT. It yields the protein CASSLPGINTEAFF.